Listed here are 20 T cell receptor beta chains from one sample, sequenced in a study of shared clonotypes between healthy human individuals. This table comes from immunoSEQ multiplex PCR, and its TCRdb copy is limited to in-frame clones, with some not included. Among roughly 1,500,000 clones listed, about 98.5% were seen once. Material: naive CD4+ T cells sorted from blood. The subset here: CD45RA+ positively selected. Receptors were obtained from a man under 40 in good health.

The rearrangement joins TRBV7-9 to TRBJ1-2; no clear D gene. The V end lost 4 bases, the J end lost 8 bases, and 14 bases lay between the germline ends. The CDR3 loop spans 13 amino acids. The germline V gene encodes CDR1 SEHNR and CDR2 FQNEAQ (reference sequence). The CDR3 DNA reads as TGTGCCAGCAGCTCGCTGGCTGGGGTAGGCTACACCTTC. Translated: CASSSLAGVGYTF.

The J gene is TRBJ2-2, the V gene TRBV25-1, with 8 positions matching TRBD1. There are 17 residues in the CDR3. Trimming cost V 7 bases and J 0 bases; bases outside gene matches: 10. In germline, CDR1 is MGHDK, CDR2 SYGVNS. The CDR3 loop reads CASIPRDRRTNTGELFF. DNA for the CDR3: TGTGCCAGCATTCCCCGGGACAGGAGAACGAACACCGGGGAGCTGTTTTTT. The whole variable domain, filled in from reference TRBV25-1 and TRBJ2-2, reads EADIYQTPRYLVIGTGKKITLECSQTMGHDKMYWYQQDPGMELHLIHYSYGVNSTEKGDLSSESTVSRIRTEHFPLTLESARPSHTSQYLCASIPRDRRTNTGELFFGEGSRLTVL.

V usage is TRBV20-1 and J usage is TRBJ2-3, with D uncertain. With 6 bases removed from V and 2 bases from J, the gap between germline ends came to 6 bases. Germline V gene lookup returns CDR1 DFQATT and CDR2 SNEGSKA (reference sequence). The CDR3 spans 11 residues. The CDR3 DNA is TGCAGTGCCCCTGTCACAGATACGCAGTATTTT. Its protein is CSAPVTDTQYF.

The rearrangement uses TRBV4-1 and TRBJ2-3, with TRBD2 matching over 8 bases. CDR3 length: 18 amino acids. Looked up from germline, CDR1 is MGHRA and CDR2 is YSYEKL. V lost 0 bases, J lost 4 bases, and 12 bases stayed unmatched. CDR3 nucleotide sequence: TGCGCCAGCAGCCAAGACCCAGGAGCGGGAGTTGGCCCAGATACGCAGTATTTT. It translates to CASSQDPGAGVGPDTQYF.

Regarding this clone: Other DNA sequences in this sample translate to the same CDR3. This chain links TRBV5-1 with TRBJ2-7; TRBD1 matches 10 bases. Germline V gene data show CDR1 as SGHRS and CDR2 as YFSETQ. V trimming: 0 bases; J trimming: 3 bases; junction bases outside the gene matches: 3. This CDR3 comprises 15 residues. CDR3 nucleotides: TGCGCCAGCAGCTTGGCCCGGGACAGGGGCTACGAGCAGTACTTC. It encodes CASSLARDRGYEQYF.

The genes are TRBV28 and TRBJ1-5; D is unclear. CDR3 size: 15 residues. Germline V gives CDR1 MDHEN, CDR2 SYDVKM. The ends were cut back, 6 bases at V and 2 bases at J, with 14 bases in the middle. As DNA, the CDR3 is TGTGCCAGCAGCGGGTCTATGCTTGGCAATCAGCCCCAGCATTTT. It specifies CASSGSMLGNQPQHF. The complete variable domain, with remaining parts taken from reference TRBV28 and TRBJ1-5, reads DVKVTQSSRYLVKRTGEKVFLECVQDMDHENMFWYRQDPGLGLRLIYFSYDVKMKEKGDIPEGYSVSREKKERFSLILESASTNQTSMYLCASSGSMLGNQPQHFGDGTRLSIL.

The V call is TRBV7-6, the J call TRBJ1-2, with TRBD1 identical over 7 bases. The germline V gene encodes CDR1 SGHVS and CDR2 FNYEAQ. This CDR3 is built from 15 residues. The V gene end was trimmed by 5 bases and the J gene end by 2 bases; junction bases not matched to a gene: 8. The CDR3 loop reads CASSPPDRTNYGYTF. The CDR3 DNA follows: TGTGCCAGCAGCCCACCGGACAGGACAAACTATGGCTACACCTTC.

Note on this clone: The sample has other DNA sequences that encode this CDR3 too. This chain links TRBV30 with TRBJ2-7; 8 bases map to TRBD1. The CDR3 length is 14 residues. Germline CDR1 reads GTSNPN; CDR2 reads SVGIG (reference sequence). J gave up 3 bases and V 0 bases, and 4 bases lay outside the gene matches. In nucleotides, the CDR3 is TGTGCCTGGAGTGTAGGACAGGGTAGCTACGAGCAGTACTTC. Residues: CAWSVGQGSYEQYF.

V and J are TRBV11-2 and TRBJ2-1; TRBD2 matches 8 bases. The CDR3 runs 14 residues. V lost 8 bases and J lost 8; bases outside the gene matches: 11. Per germline, CDR1 SGHAT and CDR2 FQNNGV. The CDR3 is CASQREMAWYEQFF. Written as DNA, the CDR3 is TGTGCCAGCCAGCGGGAGATGGCCTGGTATGAGCAGTTCTTC. Combining the CDR3 with reference TRBV11-2 and TRBJ2-1 gives the whole variable domain EAGVAQSPRYKIIEKRQSVAFWCNPISGHATLYWYQQILGQGPKLLIQFQNNGVVDDSQLPKDRFSAERLKGVDSTLKIQPAKLEDSAVYLCASQREMAWYEQFFGPGTRLTVL.

The chain joins TRBV4-1 to TRBJ2-2; 7 bases fit TRBD2. Germline V gene data show CDR1 as MGHRA and CDR2 as YSYEKL. CDR3 size: 15 residues. Germline trimming cut 7 bases from V and 1 base from J; bases unmatched to any gene: 6. CDR3 coding DNA: TGCGCCAGCACCAGCGGGACGGTGAACACCGGGGAGCTGTTTTTT. This encodes CASTSGTVNTGELFF.

This clone was detected only once. This chain connects TRBV4-1 to TRBJ2-3, with 10 nucleotides matching TRBD2. V was pared by 1 base and J by 3 bases, with 7 bases of the junction left unmatched. The CDR3 covers 17 residues. Looked up from germline, CDR1 is MGHRA and CDR2 is YSYEKL. CDR3 in amino acids: CASSQVLAGIATDTQYF. Written as DNA, the CDR3 is TGCGCCAGCAGCCAAGTACTAGCGGGAATAGCGACAGATACGCAGTATTTT.

The V and J genes are TRBV30 and TRBJ2-3; D possibly corresponds to TRBD1 (5 bases). The ends were cut back, 0 bases at V and 1 base at J, with 8 bases in the middle. There are 14 residues in the CDR3. Looked up from germline, CDR1 is GTSNPN and CDR2 is SVGIG (reference sequence). The CDR3 loop reads CAWSVVGGTDTQYF. The CDR3 coding sequence is TGTGCCTGGAGTGTGGTAGGGGGCACAGATACGCAGTATTTT. Full variable domain (missing parts from reference TRBV30 and TRBJ2-3): SQTIHQWPATLVQPVGSPLSLECTVEGTSNPNLYWYRQAAGRGLQLLFYSVGIGQISSEVPQNLSASRPQDRQFILSSKKLLLSDSGFYLCAWSVVGGTDTQYFGPGTRLTVL.

The V call is TRBV2, the J call TRBJ2-1; no reliable D call. Germline V gene lookup returns CDR1 SNHLY and CDR2 FYNNEI. Trimming cost V 5 bases and J 6 bases, with 2 bases left between them. The CDR3 extends over 10 amino acids. The CDR3 DNA is TGTGCCAGCAGTATCAATGAGCAGTTCTTC. Protein product: CASSINEQFF.

The chain has TRBV2 and TRBJ2-5, with 8 positions matching TRBD1. Germline V gene sequence: CDR1 SNHLY, CDR2 FYNNEI. CDR3 length: 16 amino acids. After removal of 4 bases from V and 2 bases from J, the junction contained 9 bases not matched to a gene. CDR3 nucleotides: TGTGCCAGCAGTGTCCGGCAGGGGGCTTTACAAGAGACCCAGTACTTC. Its translation: CASSVRQGALQETQYF.

This chain uses TRBV5-4 with TRBJ2-7; tentative D call: TRBD2 (7 bases). This CDR3 has 16 residues. The V and J ends lost 4 bases and 5 bases respectively, with 22 bases between them. Germline V gene data show CDR1 as SGHNT and CDR2 as YYREEE (reference sequence). The CDR3 region has the DNA TGTGCCAGCAGCGCCGGGGGGCAGCGGAAGACCGACGAGCAGTACTTC. This sequence encodes CASSAGGQRKTDEQYF.

The chain carries TRBV11-2 and TRBJ2-7; D not resolved. The CDR3 extends over 14 amino acids. V shed 5 bases and J shed 4 bases, with 15 bases lying between them. The germline CDR1 and CDR2 sequences are SGHAT and FQNNGV. The CDR3 DNA follows: TGTGCCAGCAGCCTCTTGTGGCCTCGGTACGAGCAGTACTTC. Protein sequence: CASSLLWPRYEQYF.

The CDR3, as DNA: TGTGCCACCAGCAGAGATCTTAGACGGGAGTCTTACAATGAGCAGTTCTTC. This gives the protein CATSRDLRRESYNEQFF. This sequence joins TRBV15 and TRBJ2-1; tentatively, D is TRBD2 (6 bases). There are 17 residues in the CDR3. Germline values: CDR1 LNHNV, CDR2 YYDKDF (reference sequence). Trimming took off 0 bases at V and 4 bases at J, with 16 bases between the two ends.

This chain links TRBV29-1 with TRBJ2-1; 11 nucleotides line up with TRBD2. Losses at the gene ends were 8 bases for V and 7 bases for J; bases not matched to a gene: 13. The CDR3 is made up of 15 amino acids. Germline CDR1 is SQVTM and CDR2 is ANQGSEA. This CDR3 is CSHRNSGRGINEQFF. CDR3 DNA sequence: TGCAGCCACAGAAATAGCGGGAGGGGGATAAATGAGCAGTTCTTC.

The CDR3 sequence: CSVRLDGHNEQFF. CDR3 sequence (DNA): TGCAGCGTCCGACTAGATGGCCACAATGAGCAGTTCTTC. V is TRBV29-1 and J is TRBJ2-1; D is possibly TRBD2 (6 bases). This CDR3 contains 13 residues. Germline V lookup: CDR1 SQVTM, CDR2 ANQGSEA. The germline V and J ends were trimmed by 6 bases and 5 bases, with 14 bases remaining between them.

J is TRBJ1-2 and V is TRBV14, with D possibly matching TRBD1 (5 bases). CDR3 length equals 15 residues. Looked up from germline, CDR1 is SGHDN and CDR2 is FVKESK. The V gene lost 3 bases and the J gene lost 4 bases, with 15 bases spanning the gap. Here the CDR3 DNA reads TGTGCCAGCAGCCAGTTGACAGCCTCGAGCTATGGCTACACCTTC. This gives the protein CASSQLTASSYGYTF.